This is a list of T cell receptor beta chains from one sample in a study of Ad26.COV2.S vaccination and SARS-CoV-2 variants. Sequencing used immunoSEQ multiplex PCR; TCRdb keeps in-frame clones, though not all of them. The repertoire holds around 300,000 clones, 80% to 90% seen once, with around 5.3% in the top ten. Here the sequenced sample was peripheral blood, taken in a trial of Ad26.COV2.S vaccine versus placebo. These receptors all stem from a person between 18 and 60 years old who received the Ad26.COV2.S COVID-19 vaccine or a placebo. CDR3s include the opening cysteine and the closing phenylalanine or tryptophan. The D gene is left open where the match is weak. Clone size, where shown, is once, few, many, or a class for clones that have expanded.

V gene	D gene	clone size	J gene	CDR3 protein	CDR3 DNA
TRBV10-2	NA	NA	TRBJ2-1	CASSGMGPAGNEQFF	TGCGCCAGCAGTGGGATGGGACCCGCGGGGAATGAGCAGTTCTTC
TRBV29-1	TRBD1	NA	TRBJ2-3	CSVTHRGGTDTQYF	TGCAGCGTCACTCACAGGGGCGGCACAGATACGCAGTATTTT
TRBV3-1/TRBV3-2	TRBD2	NA	TRBJ2-1	CASSQDGLAGASNEQFF	TGTGCCAGCAGCCAAGATGGGCTAGCGGGAGCATCCAATGAGCAGTTCTTC
TRBV19	NA	NA	TRBJ2-3	CASSIILAGTDTQYF	TGTGCCAGTAGTATCATTTTAGCGGGCACAGATACGCAGTATTTT
TRBV7-2	NA	NA	TRBJ2-1	CASSLLRGPGYNEQFF	TGTGCCAGCAGCTTATTACGGGGGCCGGGTTACAATGAGCAGTTCTTC
TRBV5-1	TRBD1	NA	TRBJ2-2	CASSRQGAGELFF	TGCGCCAGCAGCAGACAGGGCGCCGGGGAGCTGTTTTTT
TRBV7-2	TRBD1	NA	TRBJ2-1	CASSLQGATVSYNEQFF	TGTGCCAGCAGCTTACAGGGGGCGACCGTGTCCTACAATGAGCAGTTCTTC
TRBV4-2	NA	few	TRBJ1-6	CASSQGDGGVDSPLHF	TGTGCCAGCAGCCAAGGGGACGGTGGTGTGGATTCACCCCTCCACTTT
TRBV5-4	NA	NA	TRBJ2-1	CASSNGEVNEQFF	TGTGCCAGCAGCAACGGGGAGGTCAATGAGCAGTTCTTC
TRBV3-1/TRBV3-2	NA	NA	TRBJ2-5	CASSPINLQGWRETQYF	TGTGCCAGCAGCCCCATAAACCTACAGGGTTGGCGAGAGACCCAGTACTTC
TRBV6-4	TRBD2	NA	TRBJ2-1	CASSDSARLAGTYNEQFF	TGTGCCAGCAGTGACTCGGCCCGTCTAGCGGGAACCTACAATGAGCAGTTCTTC
TRBV6-4	TRBD2	NA	TRBJ2-7	CASSDSEGLAGGPSYEQYF	TGTGCCAGCAGTGACTCCGAGGGACTAGCGGGGGGCCCCTCCTACGAGCAGTACTTC
TRBV14	NA	NA	TRBJ2-3	CASSLQGRRGTDTQYF	TGTGCCAGCAGCCTTCAGGGGCGTAGGGGCACAGATACGCAGTATTTT
TRBV5-6	NA	once	TRBJ1-1	CASSLYDRPNTEAFF	TGTGCCAGCAGCTTATACGACAGGCCGAACACTGAAGCTTTCTTT
TRBV12-3/TRBV12-4	NA	NA	TRBJ1-3	CASSLNSGNTIYF	TGTGCCAGCAGTTTAAACTCTGGAAACACCATATATTTT
TRBV12-3/TRBV12-4	NA	NA	TRBJ2-7	CASSLLGAGEQYF	TGTGCCAGCAGTTTATTAGGGGCAGGCGAGCAGTACTTC
TRBV6-1	TRBD2	NA	TRBJ2-2	CASSERRAVTSGRYTGELFF	TGTGCCAGCAGTGAAAGGCGGGCAGTGACTAGCGGGAGATACACCGGGGAGCTGTTTTTT
TRBV12-3/TRBV12-4	NA	NA	TRBJ2-3	CASSPGQADTQYF	TGTGCCAGCAGCCCCGGCCAAGCAGATACGCAGTATTTT
TRBV27	TRBD2	NA	TRBJ2-7	CASSFYTPAGTKNAALSYEQYF	TGTGCCAGCAGTTTCTACACACCAGCCGGGACTAAAAATGCAGCCCTCTCCTACGAGCAGTACTTC
TRBV28	NA	NA	TRBJ2-3	CASSPTQEGVWDTQYF	TGTGCCAGCAGCCCTACCCAGGAGGGGGTATGGGATACGCAGTATTTT
TRBV9	NA	NA	TRBJ2-3	CASSVAPGTDTQYF	TGTGCCAGCAGCGTAGCACCGGGAACAGATACGCAGTATTTT
TRBV11-1	NA	NA	TRBJ1-1	CASSLDGGMNTEAFF	TGTGCCAGCAGCTTAGACGGGGGGATGAACACTGAAGCTTTCTTT
TRBV21-1	NA	NA	TRBJ2-6	CASSRDRGRGANVLTF	TGTGCCAGCAGCAGGGACAGGGGTAGAGGGGCCAACGTCCTGACTTTC
TRBV5-1	NA	NA	TRBJ1-2	CASSPEAGGYTF	TGCGCCAGCAGCCCAGAGGCAGGAGGCTACACCTTC
TRBV6-6	TRBD1	NA	TRBJ1-6	CASTTGESSPLHF	TGTGCCAGCACAACAGGGGAGTCTTCACCCCTCCACTTT
TRBV4-1	TRBD1	few	TRBJ1-1	CASSHVVRDRLNTEAFF	TGCGCCAGCAGCCACGTCGTTCGGGACAGGTTGAACACTGAAGCTTTCTTT
TRBV18	NA	NA	TRBJ1-3	CASSQPGRHSGNTIYF	TGTGCCAGCTCACAACCGGGACGGCATTCGGGAAACACCATATATTTT
TRBV4-2	NA	NA	TRBJ1-1	CASSQDSYMNTEAFF	TGTGCCAGCAGCCAAGACAGCTACATGAACACTGAAGCTTTCTTT
TRBV18	NA	NA	TRBJ2-3	CASSLQGFTDTQYF	TGTGCCAGCTCACTACAGGGCTTCACAGATACGCAGTATTTT
TRBV2	NA	NA	TRBJ1-6	CASQEEGSYNSPLHF	TGTGCCAGCCAGGAAGAAGGCTCCTATAATTCACCCCTCCACTTT
TRBV11-2	TRBD2	once	TRBJ2-1	CASSLGLAGLSYNEQFF	TGTGCCAGCAGCTTAGGACTAGCGGGGCTCTCCTACAATGAGCAGTTCTTC
TRBV11-1	NA	NA	TRBJ2-7	CASSRETEAYEQYF	TGTGCCAGCAGCCGAGAGACAGAAGCCTACGAGCAGTACTTC
TRBV19	NA	NA	TRBJ1-3	CASSRGSSGNTIYF	TGTGCCAGTAGTCGGGGGAGCTCTGGAAACACCATATATTTT
TRBV6-1	TRBD1	NA	TRBJ2-2	CASSQDRGPITGELFF	TGTGCCAGCAGTCAAGACAGGGGGCCGATCACCGGGGAGCTGTTTTTT
TRBV7-2	NA	NA	TRBJ2-3	CASSFRQRTDTQYF	TGTGCCAGCAGCTTCAGACAGCGGACAGATACGCAGTATTTT
TRBV20-1	NA	NA	TRBJ2-6	CSASKEGAGANVLTF	TGCAGTGCTAGTAAAGAGGGTGCTGGGGCCAACGTCCTGACTTTC
TRBV28	NA	NA	TRBJ1-1	CASSETGTLNTEAFF	TGTGCCAGCAGTGAGACCGGGACACTTAACACTGAAGCTTTCTTT
TRBV30	NA	NA	TRBJ1-5	CAWGTRGGQPQHF	TGTGCCTGGGGTACCAGAGGGGGTCAGCCCCAGCATTTT
TRBV4-1	NA	NA	TRBJ2-1	CASSPGPGSYNEQFF	TGCGCCAGCAGCCCAGGTCCAGGCTCCTACAATGAGCAGTTCTTC
TRBV28	NA	once	TRBJ2-2	CASSSRLRGDTGELFF	TGTGCCAGCAGTTCCCGATTGAGGGGTGACACCGGGGAGCTGTTTTTT
TRBV5-4	TRBD1	NA	TRBJ2-7	CASSPGTGGSYEQYF	TGTGCCAGCAGCCCCGGGACAGGGGGCTCCTACGAGCAGTACTTC
TRBV5-1	TRBD2	few	TRBJ2-2	CASSPLAGRSPGELFF	TGCGCCAGCAGCCCGCTAGCGGGAAGATCTCCGGGGGAGCTGTTTTTT
TRBV21-1	NA	many	TRBJ1-2	CASSKEGPPGIPYGYTF	TGTGCCAGCAGCAAAGAGGGGCCCCCTGGGATCCCTTATGGCTACACCTTC
TRBV7-2	NA	NA	TRBJ1-4	CASSLSGRVGEKLFF	TGTGCCAGCAGCTTATCAGGGCGGGTCGGAGAAAAACTGTTTTTT
TRBV28	NA	NA	TRBJ2-5	CASRGGITQETQYF	TGTGCCAGCAGGGGTGGGATAACCCAAGAGACCCAGTACTTC
TRBV6-5	TRBD1	once	TRBJ2-7	CASSYPGQGVYEQYF	TGTGCCAGCAGTTACCCAGGACAGGGGGTTTACGAGCAGTACTTC
TRBV9	TRBD2	NA	TRBJ2-1	CASSVVSGGLNNEQFF	TGTGCCAGCAGCGTAGTTAGCGGGGGTTTGAACAATGAGCAGTTCTTC
TRBV5-1	NA	NA	TRBJ1-2	CASSLEARPNYGYTF	TGCGCCAGCAGCTTGGAGGCTCGCCCTAACTATGGCTACACCTTC
TRBV7-2	TRBD2	NA	TRBJ2-3	CASSFQSRTSGGRTDTQYF	TGTGCCAGCAGTTTCCAATCCCGAACTAGCGGGGGCCGCACAGATACGCAGTATTTT
TRBV2	NA	NA	TRBJ1-2	CASSEARANYGYTF	TGTGCCAGCAGTGAAGCGAGAGCTAACTATGGCTACACCTTC
TRBV11-2	TRBD2	NA	TRBJ2-7	CASSWVGRASYEQYF	TGTGCCAGCAGCTGGGTTGGGAGGGCCTCTTACGAGCAGTACTTC
TRBV7-9	NA	NA	TRBJ2-1	CASSLESQGQFF	TGTGCCAGCAGCTTAGAGTCACAGGGGCAGTTCTTC
TRBV28	NA	NA	TRBJ2-1	CASSGGGSFASSYNEQFF	TGTGCCAGCAGTGGTGGGGGTTCTTTCGCCAGCTCCTACAATGAGCAGTTCTTC